The entry that follows covers one T cell receptor beta chain sequence. Its antigen is not known. The table came from immunoSEQ multiplex PCR; TCRdb's copy has only in-frame clones and leaves some out. The sample shows approximately 140,000 clones, about 90% of them seen only once. Germline loops: CDR1 SGHRS, CDR2 YFSETQ. V lost 2 bases and J lost 7, with 10 bases in between. The CDR3 covers 14 residues. The data originate from a study of T cell responses to AZD1222 COVID-19 vaccine. Study-level points and caveats: Clonal diversity was possibly underestimated; the donors were predominantly white British and more often female. After the peak T cell response, and only then, were repertoires sampled.

Source: peripheral blood, taken on day 0 of MenACWY control vaccination. The source is an adult in good health. The chain combines TRBV5-1 with TRBJ1-6; a possible D gene is TRBD1 (6 bases). CDR3 bases: TGCGCCAGCAGCTTAAACAGGGTGAATTCACCCCTCCACTTT. As protein: CASSLNRVNSPLHF.